The 8 T cell receptor beta chains listed next were all sequenced from one sample in a study of spatial heterogeneity in lung cancer. A single record per CDR3 protein comes from TCRdb applying MiXCR to the 5' RACE reads. The table lists tens of thousands of distinct CDR3 sequences, approximately 10% of them singletons. Time point in this sample: sample taken at primary tumor resection. Whole RNA, isolated from tumor, nontumor lung or frozen PBMC, was sequenced without prior sorting. The sequenced sample was PBMCs, obtained at surgery. Receptor source: a female donor with early-stage non-small cell lung cancer.

This clonotype has only a few counts. The rearrangement joins TRBV9 to TRBJ2-1; 7 bases are a match to TRBD1. CDR3 size: 16 residues. Germline CDR1 is SGDLS and CDR2 is YYNGEE. Germline trimming cut 0 bases from V and 5 bases from J; bases unmatched to any gene: 8. The CDR3 region is CASSVEIGGGHNEQFF. The CDR3 region has the DNA TGTGCCAGCAGCGTAGAAATAGGGGGCGGTCACAATGAGCAGTTCTTC.

The rearrangement uses TRBV7-9 and TRBJ2-5; possible D gene TRBD2, 5 bases. With 7 bases removed from V and 2 bases from J, the gap between germline ends came to 8 bases. The CDR3 contains 12 residues. In germline, CDR1 is SEHNR, CDR2 FQNEAQ (reference sequence). CDR3 in amino acids: CASTRLQETQYF. CDR3 DNA sequence: TGTGCCAGCACCCGACTACAAGAGACCCAGTACTTC.

V and J are TRBV7-2 and TRBJ1-2; D might be TRBD1 (5 bases). CDR3 length: 13 residues. V was clipped by 5 bases and J by 4 bases, with 11 bases between them. Germline CDR1 and CDR2: SGHTA and FQGNSA. CDR3 coding DNA: TGTGCCAGCAGCCCTGGGGCAATCTATGGCTACACCTTC. This translates into CASSPGAIYGYTF.

This clonotype was observed a handful of times. The chain combines TRBV15 with TRBJ2-3; 7 bases fit TRBD2. Per germline, CDR1 LNHNV and CDR2 YYDKDF (reference sequence). The CDR3 has 17 amino acids. Germline trimming cut 5 bases from V and 6 bases from J; bases unmatched to any gene: 17. CDR3 residues: CATSRDQRGPLRDTQYF. The CDR3 DNA follows: TGTGCCACCAGCCGGGATCAGCGGGGACCTCTTCGGGATACGCAGTATTTT.

This clonotype was seen only a few times. V gene TRBV7-2 combines with J gene TRBJ1-6; no clear D. V was trimmed by 2 bases and J by 10 bases, leaving 12 bases between them. The germline gives CDR1 SGHTA, CDR2 FQGNSA. The CDR3 runs 14 residues. The CDR3 nucleotides are TGTGCCAGCAGCTTATGGAGGTCAACGTCACCCCTCCACTTT. Translating gives CASSLWRSTSPLHF.

The sample holds a few counts of this clonotype. V is TRBV29-1 and J is TRBJ1-2; 9 positions agree with TRBD1. The CDR3 extends over 16 amino acids. Germline CDR1 reads SQVTM; CDR2 reads ANQGSEA. After removal of 2 bases from V and 7 bases from J, the junction contained 14 bases not matched to a gene. This CDR3 is CSVERRNRGPSGGYTF. CDR3 DNA: TGCAGCGTTGAAAGGCGGAACAGGGGGCCGTCTGGTGGCTACACCTTC.

This clonotype showed up just a few times. This chain joins TRBV7-8 and TRBJ2-7, with unresolved D. Germline lookup yields CDR1 SGHVS and CDR2 FQNEAQ. The CDR3 is 14 amino acids. The V gene lost 1 base and the J gene lost 0 bases, with 7 bases spanning the gap. CDR3: CASSLGSASYEQYF. In DNA form, the CDR3 reads TGTGCCAGCAGCTTAGGCAGTGCCTCCTACGAGCAGTACTTC.

The chain is built from TRBV19 and TRBJ2-7; no firm D call. The V gene lost 6 bases and the J gene lost 0 bases, with 12 bases spanning the gap. The CDR3 loop spans 14 amino acids. The V gene's germline CDR1 is LNHDA and CDR2 SQIVND (reference sequence). CDR3 coding DNA: TGTGCCAGTAGCGTGGACGTAAGCTCCTACGAGCAGTACTTC. This codes for CASSVDVSSYEQYF. Looking up the rest from reference TRBV19 and TRBJ2-7 gives the full variable domain: DGGITQSPKYLFRKEGQNVTLSCEQNLNHDAMYWYRQDPGQGLRLIYYSQIVNDFQKGDIAEGYSVSREKKESFPLTVTSAQKNPTAFYLCASSVDVSSYEQYFGPGTRLTVT.